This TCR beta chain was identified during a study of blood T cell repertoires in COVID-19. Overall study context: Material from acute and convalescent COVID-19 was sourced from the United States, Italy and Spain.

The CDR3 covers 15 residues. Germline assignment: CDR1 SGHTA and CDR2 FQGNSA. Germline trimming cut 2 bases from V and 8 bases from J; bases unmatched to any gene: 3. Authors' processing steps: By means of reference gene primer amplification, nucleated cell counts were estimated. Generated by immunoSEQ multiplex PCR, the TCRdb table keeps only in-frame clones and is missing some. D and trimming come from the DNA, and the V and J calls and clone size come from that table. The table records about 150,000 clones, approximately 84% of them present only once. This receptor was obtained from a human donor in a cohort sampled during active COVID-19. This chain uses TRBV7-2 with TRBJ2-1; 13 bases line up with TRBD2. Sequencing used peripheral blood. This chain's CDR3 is CASSLIGLAGDEQFF. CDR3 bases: TGTGCCAGCAGCTTAATCGGACTAGCGGGAGATGAGCAGTTCTTC.